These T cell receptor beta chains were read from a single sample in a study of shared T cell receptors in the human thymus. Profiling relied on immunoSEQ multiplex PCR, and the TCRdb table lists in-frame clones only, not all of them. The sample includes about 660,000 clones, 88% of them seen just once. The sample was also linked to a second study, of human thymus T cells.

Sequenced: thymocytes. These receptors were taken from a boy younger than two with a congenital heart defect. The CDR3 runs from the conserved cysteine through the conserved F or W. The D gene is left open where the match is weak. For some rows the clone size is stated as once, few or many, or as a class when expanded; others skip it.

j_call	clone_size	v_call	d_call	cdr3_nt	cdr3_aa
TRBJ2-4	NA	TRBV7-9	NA	TGTGCCGGCGGCGAAAACATTCAGTACTTC	CAGGENIQYF
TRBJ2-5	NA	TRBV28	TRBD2	TGTGCCAGCAGTCTCAAACGTCTAGCGGGAGGTCAAGAGACCCAGTACTTC	CASSLKRLAGGQETQYF
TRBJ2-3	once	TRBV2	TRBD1	TGTGCCAGCAGGCCCGGGACAGGGGGCACAGATACGCAGTATTTT	CASRPGTGGTDTQYF
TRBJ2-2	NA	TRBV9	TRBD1	TGTGCCAGCAGCGTAGGGGGACAGGCGAACACCGGGGAGCTGTTTTTT	CASSVGGQANTGELFF
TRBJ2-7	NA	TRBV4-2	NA	TGTGCCAGCAGCCAAGATCACAGGAAGCCACACTACGAGCAGTACTTC	CASSQDHRKPHYEQYF
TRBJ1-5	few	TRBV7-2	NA	TGTGCCAGCAGCGAAGACGGGTATAGCAATCAGCCCCAGCATTTT	CASSEDGYSNQPQHF
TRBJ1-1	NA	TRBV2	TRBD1	TGTGCCAGCAGTGAAGCGAGGGACAGGGGGCGGAGGAACACTGAAGCTTTCTTT	CASSEARDRGRRNTEAFF
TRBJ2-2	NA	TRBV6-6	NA	TGTGCCAGCAGTTACTCCGGGGATGAGAACTCGGTTTTT	CASSYSGDENSVF
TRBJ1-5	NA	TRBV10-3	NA	TGTGCCATGGCGGACAGAAATTCTAGCAATCAGCCCCAGCATTTT	CAMADRNSSNQPQHF
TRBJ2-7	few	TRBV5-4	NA	TGTGCCAGCAGCTCCGTCTACGAGCAGTACTTC	CASSSVYEQYF
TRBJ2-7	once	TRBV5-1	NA	TGCGCCAGCAGCCCGGGGGACAGCACCTACGAGCAGTACTTC	CASSPGDSTYEQYF
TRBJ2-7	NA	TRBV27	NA	TGTGCCAGCAGTCCCCGCTCTGGGGGGTTTGGCTACGAGCAGTACTTC	CASSPRSGGFGYEQYF
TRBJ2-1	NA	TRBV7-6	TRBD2	TGTGCCAGCAGCCCTAGGGGACTAGCGGGAGCTGCTGAGCAGTTCTTC	CASSPRGLAGAAEQFF
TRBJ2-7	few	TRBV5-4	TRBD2	TGTGCCAGCAGTCCGTATAGCGGGGGGTCCTACGAGCAGTACTTC	CASSPYSGGSYEQYF
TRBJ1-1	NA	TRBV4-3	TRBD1	TGCGCCAGCAGCCGAGGGGGGACAGAACTTATTCCGCCCTATGAAGCTTTCTTT	CASSRGGTELIPPYEAFF
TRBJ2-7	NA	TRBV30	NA	TGTGCTTTTCCCCGGGTAACCTACGAGCAGTACTTC	CAFPRVTYEQYF
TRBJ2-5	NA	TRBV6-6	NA	TGTGCCAGCAGTTACGGGGGCGAGGTGAAGACCCAGTACTTC	CASSYGGEVKTQYF